The T cell receptor (beta chain) described here comes from a study of blood T cell repertoires in COVID-19. In the study overall: Sites across the United States, Italy and Spain contributed samples from acute and convalescent COVID-19. T cells, B-cell-depleted T cells, or PBMCs supplied cDNA or gDNA.

Under the authors' procedure: Reference gene primer amplification gave nucleated cell count estimates. Profiled with immunoSEQ multiplex PCR; TCRdb holds only in-frame clones, not every one. V, J and clone size are those of that table, while D and trimming were read from the DNA. This sample has roughly 51,000 clones, with roughly 84% found just once. Germline CDR1 reads MNHNY; CDR2 reads SVGAGI (reference sequence). V lost 5 bases to trimming and J lost 4 bases, with 11 bases between them. The CDR3 contains 13 residues. This clone was seen more than once but under ten times. This sequence was found in a man aged 50-60 years with active COVID-19. This chain joins TRBV6-6 and TRBJ1-2, with D maybe TRBD1 (6 bases). Sequences were obtained from peripheral blood. DNA of the CDR3: TGTGCCAGCAGTGACAACAGGGTCTATGGCTACACCTTC. Translated, it gives CASSDNRVYGYTF.